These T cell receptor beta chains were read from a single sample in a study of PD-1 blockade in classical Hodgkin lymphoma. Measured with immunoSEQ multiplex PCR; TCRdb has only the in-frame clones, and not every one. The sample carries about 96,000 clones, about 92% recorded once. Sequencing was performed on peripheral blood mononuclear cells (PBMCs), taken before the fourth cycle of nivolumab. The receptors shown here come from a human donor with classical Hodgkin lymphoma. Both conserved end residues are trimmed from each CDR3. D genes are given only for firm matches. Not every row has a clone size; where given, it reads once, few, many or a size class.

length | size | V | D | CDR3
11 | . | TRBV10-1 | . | ASSDRGGTEAF
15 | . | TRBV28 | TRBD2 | ASSYTPGLIEADTQY
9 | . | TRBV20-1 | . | SATTPDEQF
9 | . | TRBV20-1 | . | SARVDDEQY
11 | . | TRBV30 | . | AWNKDVGEKLF
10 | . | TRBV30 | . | AWSGGDYGYT
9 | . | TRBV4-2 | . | ASSQENRYT
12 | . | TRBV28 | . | ASRTPGLNTEAF
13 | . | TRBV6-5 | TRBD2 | ASRTHLLAGAEQY
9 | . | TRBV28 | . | ASRTNYGYT
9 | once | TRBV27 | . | ASSFRETQY
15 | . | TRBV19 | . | ASSARVTPGGNTEAF
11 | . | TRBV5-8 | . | ASSRQPLYGYT
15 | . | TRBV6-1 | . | ASSEAFDRTPQETQY
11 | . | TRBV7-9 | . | ASSLASGVGYT
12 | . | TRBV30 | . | AWSAGFSNQPQH
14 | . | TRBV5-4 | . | ASTPGSGARRETQY
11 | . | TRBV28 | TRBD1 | ASSRTGENGYT
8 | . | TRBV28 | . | ATIDRDRY